One and the same sample provided the 10 T cell receptor beta chains below, sequenced in a study of STAT5B mutations in CD4+ large granular lymphocyte leukemia. The table came from immunoSEQ multiplex PCR; TCRdb's copy has only in-frame clones and leaves some out. The top ten hold 0.4% to 0.45% of the sample, which has 20,000 to 25,000 clones, around three quarters seen once. The sample consisted of CD4+ T cells from blood buffy coats. The receptors here all came from a human donor in good health.

This clone appeared a single time. The rearrangement joins TRBV5-6 to TRBJ1-2; 9 nucleotides line up with TRBD1. The germline V gene encodes CDR1 SGHDT and CDR2 YYEEEE. Trimming removed 4 bases from V and 4 bases from J; junction bases left unmatched: 14. The CDR3 is 17 residues long. CDR3 region: CASSVQGAATYGYGYTF. CDR3 DNA sequence: TGTGCCAGCAGCGTACAGGGGGCGGCGACGTACGGCTATGGCTACACCTTC.

V usage is TRBV10-1 and J usage is TRBJ2-5, with 9 bases fitting TRBD2. CDR3 length: 16 amino acids. The V segment lost 0 bases and the J segment 10 bases; nucleotides outside the gene matches: 12. Germline values: CDR1 WNHNN, CDR2 SYGVQD (reference sequence). CDR3: CASSESKASGTTIQYF. CDR3 nucleotides: TGCGCCAGCAGTGAGTCTAAGGCTAGCGGGACGACAATCCAGTACTTC.

The gene calls are TRBV13 and TRBJ1-6; D is uncertain. V was pared by 4 bases and J by 8 bases, with 6 bases between. The germline CDR1 and CDR2 sequences are PRHDT and FYEKMQ (reference sequence). The length of the CDR3 is 12 residues. CDR3 nucleotides: TGTGCCAGCAGCTCACCGGATTCACCCCTCCACTTT. Its translation: CASSSPDSPLHF.

The rearrangement uses TRBV6-5 and TRBJ2-7, with 8 bases lining up with TRBD1. J lost 9 bases, V lost 6 bases, and 13 bases had no gene match. Germline V gene sequence: CDR1 MNHEY, CDR2 SVGAGI. The CDR3 runs 14 residues. The CDR3 bases are TGTGCCAGCAGGACCGGGACAGGAGCTTTTGGGCAGTACTTC. The encoded protein is CASRTGTGAFGQYF.

The rearrangement uses TRBV6-1 and TRBJ1-2; 7 nucleotides line up with TRBD1. Trimming removed 1 base from V and 4 bases from J; junction bases left unmatched: 6. Germline values: CDR1 MNHNS, CDR2 SASEGT. The CDR3 extends over 15 amino acids. The CDR3 loop reads CASSEENRGPYGYTF. DNA of the CDR3: TGTGCCAGCAGTGAAGAGAACAGGGGTCCCTATGGCTACACCTTC.

The chain couples TRBV9 to TRBJ2-2, with 8 positions matching TRBD1. This CDR3 spans 16 amino acids. Germline V lookup: CDR1 SGDLS, CDR2 YYNGEE. The ends lost 1 base at V and 7 bases at J; junction bases unmatched: 9. CDR3 region: CASSVTGGPEGGELFF. Written as DNA, the CDR3 is TGTGCCAGCAGCGTAACAGGGGGGCCGGAGGGCGGGGAGCTGTTTTTT.

CDR3 sequence (DNA): TGTGCCAGCAGTTACTCAAGAACAGGAGGGGGCTACACCTTC. This sequence encodes CASSYSRTGGGYTF. This chain connects TRBV6-5 to TRBJ1-2, with D possibly TRBD1 on 5 matching bases. The germline V gene encodes CDR1 MNHEY and CDR2 SVGAGI. The CDR3 has 14 amino acids. Between the trimmed V and J ends, which lost 0 bases and 8 bases, there was a span of 13 bases.

The chain has TRBV6-6 and TRBJ2-1, with D possibly TRBD2 on 6 matching bases. The CDR3 totals 15 residues. Germline CDR1 reads MNHNY; CDR2 reads SVGAGI (reference sequence). The germline V and J ends were trimmed by 2 bases and 3 bases, with 11 bases remaining between them. CDR3 loop: CASSYRGDVYNEQFF. The CDR3 DNA reads TGTGCCAGCAGTTACCGCGGGGATGTCTACAATGAGCAGTTCTTC.

CDR3 coding DNA: TGTGCCAGTAGAGGACTAGGAGACGAGCAGTACTTC. Its protein is CASRGLGDEQYF. The V call is TRBV19, the J call TRBJ2-7; 7 bases align to TRBD2. Germline-derived CDR1 and CDR2 are LNHDA and SQIVND (reference sequence). The junction had 4 bases not matched to a gene; V was cut back by 6 bases and J by 5 bases. The CDR3 length is 12 residues.

This sequence joins TRBV7-6 and TRBJ1-3, with D perhaps TRBD1 (5 bases). The V gene lost 1 base and the J gene lost 4 bases, with 5 bases spanning the gap. The CDR3 totals 13 residues. Germline-derived CDR1 and CDR2 are SGHVS and FNYEAQ. The CDR3 loop is CASSLGQGNTIYF. The CDR3 DNA is TGTGCCAGCAGCTTAGGACAGGGAAACACCATATATTTT.